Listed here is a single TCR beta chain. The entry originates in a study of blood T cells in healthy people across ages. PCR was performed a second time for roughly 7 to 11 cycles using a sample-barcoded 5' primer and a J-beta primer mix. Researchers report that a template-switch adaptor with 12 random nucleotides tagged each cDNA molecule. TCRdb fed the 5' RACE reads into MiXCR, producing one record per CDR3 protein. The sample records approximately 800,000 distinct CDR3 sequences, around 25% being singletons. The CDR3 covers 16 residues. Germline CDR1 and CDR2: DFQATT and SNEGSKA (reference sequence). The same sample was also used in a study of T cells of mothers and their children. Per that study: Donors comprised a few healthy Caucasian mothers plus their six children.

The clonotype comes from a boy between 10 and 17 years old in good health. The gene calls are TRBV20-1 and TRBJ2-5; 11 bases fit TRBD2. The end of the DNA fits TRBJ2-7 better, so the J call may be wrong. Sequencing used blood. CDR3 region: CSADSSSGGPIYEQYF. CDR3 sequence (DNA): TGCAGTGCTGATTCCTCTAGCGGGGGGCCCATCTACGAGCAGTACTTC.